This T cell receptor (beta chain) was obtained from a study of CD4 T cells in relation to SARS-CoV-2 and coronaviruses. There are 16 residues in the CDR3. Germline-derived CDR1 and CDR2 are MNHEY and SVGEGT. Trimming removed 4 bases from V and 0 bases from J; junction bases left unmatched: 6. Findings and limits, study-wide: Monoreactive clones expanded significantly more to SARS-CoV-2 than crossreactive clones did. In roughly 65% of donors, memory CD4+ clonotypes crossrecognized SARS-CoV-2 and at least one common cold coronavirus spike.

This clone came up a few times. The antigen remains unidentified. Clones were read by immunoSEQ multiplex PCR, and TCRdb kept only the in-frame ones, dropping some. Of 19,000 or so clones listed, around four fifths are singletons. The unexposed donors gave CD4+ T cells in 2011-2018, prior to COVID-19. The cells were cultured for 10 days before CD4+ T cells were isolated. The receptor was isolated from a human donor in good health. V is TRBV6-2 or TRBV6-3 and J is TRBJ1-5, with 7 bases aligning to TRBD1. The sequenced material came from CD4+ T cells from PBMCs, cultured in vitro. The CDR3 loop is CASSSQDRDSNQPQHF. CDR3 DNA sequence: TGTGCCAGCAGTTCCCAAGACAGGGATAGCAATCAGCCCCAGCATTTT.